Below are 25 T cell receptor beta chains sequenced from a single sample in a study of blood T cells in healthy people across ages. It was with a sample-barcoded 5' primer and a J-beta primer mix that a second PCR of roughly 7 to 12 cycles was run. Using its own MiXCR run on the 5' RACE reads, TCRdb lists one record per CDR3 protein. The table shows approximately 900,000 distinct CDR3 sequences, with roughly 43% occurring only once. The specimen was blood. These TCRs come from a man under 40 in good health.

For this clonotype: Just one base apart from a much larger clone, this may be a read error. CDR3 nucleotides: TGTGCCAGCTCACGCGGGACAACCCTCCAAGAGACCCAGTACTTC. The encoded protein is CASSRGTTLQETQYF. The chain combines TRBV18 with TRBJ2-5; D may match TRBD1 or TRBD2 (6 bases each). Germline V gene data show CDR1 as KGHSH and CDR2 as LQKENI. CDR3 length: 15 amino acids. The V end was cut by 4 bases, the J end by 1 base, with 13 bases between. Full variable domain (missing parts from reference TRBV18 and TRBJ2-5): NAGVMQNPRHLVRRRGQEARLRCSPMKGHSHVYWYRQLPEEGLKFMVYLQKENIIDESGMPKERFSAEFPKEGPSILRIQQVVRGDSAAYFCASSRGTTLQETQYFGPGTRLLVL.

The chain recombines TRBV20-1 with TRBJ2-5, with 12 bases fitting TRBD1. This CDR3 region has 16 residues. V shed 5 bases and J 5 bases; nucleotides not matched to a gene: 12. The germline V gene encodes CDR1 DFQATT and CDR2 SNEGSKA (reference sequence). The CDR3 region is CSAGSGTGGASETQYF. CDR3 sequence (DNA): TGCAGTGCTGGATCCGGGACAGGGGGCGCTTCGGAGACCCAGTACTTC.

This clonotype was found a few times. The V and J genes are TRBV4-3 and TRBJ1-5; D gene uncertain. The germline CDR1 and CDR2 sequences are LGHNA and YSLEER. The CDR3 totals 16 residues. Deletions cut 0 bases from V and 1 base from J, with 10 bases between. CDR3 nucleotide sequence: TGCGCCAGCAGCCAAGATAGAGGTGGGAGCAATCAGCCCCAGCATTTT. It codes for CASSQDRGGSNQPQHF.

The chain carries TRBV29-1 and TRBJ2-1; TRBD2 aligns across 7 bases. Germline-derived CDR1 and CDR2 are SQVTM and ANQGSEA. The CDR3 consists of 14 residues. V lost 3 bases, J lost 5 bases, and 7 bases stayed unmatched. The CDR3 here is CSVEKRGLNNEQFF. CDR3 coding DNA: TGCAGCGTTGAGAAGCGGGGTTTAAACAATGAGCAGTTCTTC.

A note on this clonotype: Mismatch with germline at one junction end may stem from a read error. The chain links TRBV5-1 to TRBJ2-1; 8 positions match TRBD2. From germline, CDR1 is SGHRS and CDR2 YFSETQ. The CDR3 sequence is 15 residues long. The CDR3 DNA is TGCGCCAGCAGCTTGGATGTAGCGGGAAACAATAAGCAGTTCTTC. It specifies CASSLDVAGNNKQFF.

The genes are TRBV5-8 and TRBJ2-4, with 9 bases that match TRBD1. Matching the DNA end better, TRBJ2-5 makes the J call doubtful. Germline CDR1 is SGHTS and CDR2 is YDEGEE. CDR3 length: 16 amino acids. In nucleotides, the CDR3 is TGTGCCAGCAGCCTCGGGACAGGGATGGGTACAGAGACCCAGTACTTC. It translates to CASSLGTGMGTETQYF.

This clonotype was found a few times. The chain links TRBV12-3 or TRBV12-4 to TRBJ1-5; D might be TRBD1 (5 bases). The CDR3 sequence is 14 residues long. Trimming took 3 bases from V and 7 from J, leaving 13 bases between them. CDR3 coding DNA: TGTGCCAGCAGTTTCAACGGGGGGAAGCAGCCCCAGCATTTT. Its translation: CASSFNGGKQPQHF.

There are many counts of this clonotype. The V call is TRBV20-1, the J call TRBJ2-3; D gene unclear. Per the germline V gene, CDR1 is DFQATT and CDR2 is SNEGSKA (reference sequence). The length of the CDR3 is 11 residues. Trimming cost V 5 bases and J 0 bases, with 3 bases left between them. The CDR3 DNA sequence: TGCAGTGCTGACAGCACAGATACGCAGTATTTT. It yields the protein CSADSTDTQYF.

As concerns this clonotype: A much larger clone lies one base from this, so it may be a read error. V and J are TRBV6-1 and TRBJ2-1, with D uncertain. V was cut by 7 bases and J by 5 bases, with 6 bases left in between. This CDR3 region has 11 residues. CDR1 and CDR2 (germline): MNHNS, SASEGT. The CDR3 loop is CASTTNNEQFF. CDR3 DNA sequence: TGTGCCAGCACTACGAACAATGAGCAGTTCTTC.

There are a few counts of this clonotype. This sequence joins TRBV7-9 and TRBJ1-4; TRBD1 matches 7 bases. Trimming removed 5 bases from V and 8 bases from J; junction bases left unmatched: 11. The germline CDR1 and CDR2 sequences are SEHNR and FQNEAQ (reference sequence). There are 15 residues in the CDR3. The CDR3 loop reads CASSARTGVGEKLFF. The CDR3 DNA is TGTGCCAGCAGCGCCCGGACAGGAGTAGGAGAAAAACTGTTTTTT. Together with reference TRBV7-9 and TRBJ1-4, the CDR3 gives the full variable domain: DTGVSQNPRHKITKRGQNVTFRCDPISEHNRLYWYRQTLGQGPEFLTYFQNEAQLEKSRLLSDRFSAERPKGSFSTLEIQRTEQGDSAMYLCASSARTGVGEKLFFGSGTQLSVL.

This clonotype was observed at least ten times. V is TRBV11-2 and J is TRBJ2-1, with a tentative D call TRBD1 (6 bases). This CDR3 is built from 14 residues. V gave up 3 bases and J gave up 7 bases, with 13 bases separating them. Per germline, CDR1 SGHAT and CDR2 FQNNGV. The CDR3 sequence: CASSFEGRGNEQFF. Here the CDR3 DNA reads TGTGCCAGCAGCTTTGAAGGCAGGGGAAATGAGCAGTTCTTC.

Points on this clonotype: An end of the junction differs from the germline gene, which may be a read error. The chain links TRBV20-1 to TRBJ2-3; no definite D call. CDR1 is DFQATT and CDR2 is SNEGSKA in the germline V gene (reference sequence). The CDR3 is made up of 14 amino acids. CDR3 in amino acids: CSARDATGTDTQYF. In DNA form, the CDR3 reads TGCAGTGCTAGAGATGCGACGGGCACGGATACGCAGTATTTT.

The J gene is TRBJ1-5, the V gene TRBV27; the D is unclear. This CDR3 contains 15 residues. Looked up from germline, CDR1 is MNHEY and CDR2 is SMNVEV (reference sequence). Trimming stripped 4 bases from V and 5 bases from J, with 15 bases between. The CDR3 reads CASSWRDGSDQPQHF. The DNA of the CDR3 is TGTGCCAGCAGTTGGAGGGATGGGAGCGATCAGCCCCAGCATTTT.

This clonotype was observed a few times. The chain combines TRBV7-9 with TRBJ1-6, with 7 bases that match TRBD1. CDR3 length equals 14 residues. Germline trimming cut 6 bases from V and 7 bases from J; bases unmatched to any gene: 6. CDR1 and CDR2 (germline): SEHNR, FQNEAQ (reference sequence). Written as DNA, the CDR3 is TGTGCCAGCAGACTCACAGGGGACAATTCACCCCTCCACTTT. Translation gives CASRLTGDNSPLHF.

About this clonotype itself: At one boundary the junction diverges from the germline segment, which might be a read error. The chain couples TRBV25-1 to TRBJ2-1, with D tentatively TRBD1 or TRBD2 (5 bases each). The CDR3 runs 12 residues. From germline, CDR1 is MGHDK and CDR2 SYGVNS. The CDR3 loop is CASSGGWDEQFF. The DNA for the CDR3 is TGTGCCAGTAGTGGGGGTTGGGATGAGCAGTTCTTC.

The CDR3 here is CASSPIRDITTDTQYF. CDR3 nucleotide sequence: TGTGCCAGCAGCCCCATCAGGGACATCACCACAGATACGCAGTATTTT. This chain connects TRBV3-1 to TRBJ2-3; a possible D gene is TRBD1 (6 bases). The CDR3 is 16 residues long. Per germline, CDR1 LGHDT and CDR2 YNNKEL (reference sequence). The V gene lost 4 bases and the J gene lost 2 bases, with 16 bases spanning the gap.

The sample holds one count of this clonotype. This chain joins TRBV20-1 and TRBJ2-5, with 10 positions matching TRBD2. From germline, CDR1 is DFQATT and CDR2 SNEGSKA (reference sequence). This CDR3 has 14 residues. The trim removed 1 base at V and 6 bases at J, leaving 5 bases unmatched. This CDR3 reads CSARAGTSVQTQYF. The CDR3 nucleotides are TGCAGTGCTAGAGCCGGGACTAGCGTGCAGACCCAGTACTTC.

J is TRBJ2-3 and V is TRBV27, with D uncertain. CDR3 length equals 17 residues. Trimming stripped 4 bases from V and 4 bases from J, with 21 bases between. Germline V gene data show CDR1 as MNHEY and CDR2 as SMNVEV (reference sequence). CDR3 sequence: CASSSYYVQLVPDTQYF. DNA of the CDR3: TGTGCCAGCAGTTCCTATTACGTCCAGCTGGTCCCAGATACGCAGTATTTT.

The table lists this clonotype with a few counts. This sequence joins TRBV27 and TRBJ2-1; tentative D call: TRBD1 (5 bases). The V end lost 10 bases, the J end lost 2 bases, and 12 bases lay between the germline ends. This CDR3 comprises 13 residues. Looked up from germline, CDR1 is MNHEY and CDR2 is SMNVEV (reference sequence). CDR3 in DNA: TGTGCCACCATGACAGAGCCCTACAATGAGCAGTTCTTC. Its protein product is CATMTEPYNEQFF.

This clonotype occurred a few times. The V call is TRBV4-1, the J call TRBJ2-1; 13 positions agree with TRBD2. V lost 3 bases, J lost 0 bases, and 11 bases stayed unmatched. The germline V gene has CDR1 MGHRA and CDR2 YSYEKL. The CDR3 consists of 20 residues. The CDR3 loop is CASSQGRLAGGPSSYNEQFF. In DNA form, the CDR3 reads TGCGCCAGCAGCCAGGGGAGACTAGCGGGGGGCCCGAGCTCCTACAATGAGCAGTTCTTC.

CDR3 bases: TGTGCCAGCGGAGCCTCCTACAATGAGCAGTTCTTC. Protein: CASGASYNEQFF. The rearrangement links TRBV6-6 to TRBJ2-1; D not certain. From germline, CDR1 is MNHNY and CDR2 SVGAGI (reference sequence). The CDR3 runs 12 residues. Deletions cut 8 bases from V and 0 bases from J, with 5 bases between.

This chain links TRBV3-1 with TRBJ2-7, with TRBD1 identical over 8 bases. The length of the CDR3 is 15 residues. CDR1 and CDR2 (germline): LGHDT, YNNKEL (reference sequence). With V trimmed by 4 bases and J by 3 bases, 8 bases remained unmatched. The CDR3 protein is CASSPLDRVDYEQYF. CDR3 DNA: TGTGCCAGCAGCCCGTTGGACAGGGTAGACTACGAGCAGTACTTC.

This clonotype was recorded a few times. The chain joins TRBV20-1 to TRBJ2-1; the match to TRBD2 covers 10 bases. With 2 bases clipped from V and 3 bases from J, the junction kept 7 bases outside the gene matches. The V gene's germline CDR1 is DFQATT and CDR2 SNEGSKA (reference sequence). The CDR3 covers 16 residues. The CDR3 is CSARSSAGGLYNEQFF. The DNA for the CDR3 is TGCAGTGCTAGAAGCTCAGCGGGGGGGCTCTACAATGAGCAGTTCTTC.

V usage is TRBV7-9 and J usage is TRBJ1-1, with D possibly matching TRBD1 (5 bases). V lost 5 bases and J 3 bases, leaving 10 bases between the germline ends. CDR3 length: 13 amino acids. Germline assignment: CDR1 SEHNR and CDR2 FQNEAQ (reference sequence). CDR3 residues: CASSQGTYTEAFF. The DNA for the CDR3 is TGTGCCAGCAGCCAGGGTACCTACACTGAAGCTTTCTTT.

Concerning this clonotype: This sequence may be a read error, since a much larger clone differs from it by one base. The chain links TRBV27 to TRBJ2-7; 8 bases agree with TRBD1. The CDR3 is 14 residues long. The V segment lost 5 bases and the J segment 5 bases; nucleotides outside the gene matches: 8. Germline CDR1 and CDR2: MNHEY and SMNVEV (reference sequence). CDR3 DNA: TGTGCCAGCAGTGTAGGACAGGGTTTCCACGAGCAGTACTTC. It codes for CASSVGQGFHEQYF.